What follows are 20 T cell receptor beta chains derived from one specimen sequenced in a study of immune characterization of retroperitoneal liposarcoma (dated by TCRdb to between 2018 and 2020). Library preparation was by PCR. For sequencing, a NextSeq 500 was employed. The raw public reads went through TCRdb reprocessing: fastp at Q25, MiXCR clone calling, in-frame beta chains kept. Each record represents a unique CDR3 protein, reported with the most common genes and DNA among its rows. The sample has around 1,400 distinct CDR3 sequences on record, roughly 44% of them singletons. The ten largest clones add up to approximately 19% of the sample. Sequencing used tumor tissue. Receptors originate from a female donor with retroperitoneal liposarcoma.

DNA of the CDR3: TGTGCCAGCAGTGTAGGGGAGTTCTCCTACGAGCAGTACTTC. Translating it yields CASSVGEFSYEQYF. This chain connects TRBV6-1 to TRBJ2-4; D could derive from TRBD1 or TRBD2 (5 bases each). The J call is uncertain, as TRBJ2-7 better fits the DNA end. Germline loops: CDR1 MNHNS, CDR2 SASEGT. This CDR3 spans 14 amino acids.

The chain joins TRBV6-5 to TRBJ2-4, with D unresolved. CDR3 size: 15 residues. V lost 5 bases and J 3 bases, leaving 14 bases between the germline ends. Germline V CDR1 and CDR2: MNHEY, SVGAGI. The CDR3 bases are TGTGCCAGCAGTCCTCTGGATAGAAGCAAAAACATTCAGTACTTC. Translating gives CASSPLDRSKNIQYF.

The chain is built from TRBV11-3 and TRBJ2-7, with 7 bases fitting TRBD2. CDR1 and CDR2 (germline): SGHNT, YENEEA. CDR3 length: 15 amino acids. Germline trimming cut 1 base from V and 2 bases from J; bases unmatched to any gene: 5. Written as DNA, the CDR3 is TGTGCCAGCAGCTTAGCGGGGGGACCAACCTACGAGCAGTACTTC. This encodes CASSLAGGPTYEQYF.

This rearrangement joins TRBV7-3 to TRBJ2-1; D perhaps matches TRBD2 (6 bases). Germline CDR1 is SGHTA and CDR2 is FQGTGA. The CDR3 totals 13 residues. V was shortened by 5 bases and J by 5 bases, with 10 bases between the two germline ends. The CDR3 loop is CASSRGGNNEQFF. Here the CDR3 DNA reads TGTGCCAGCAGCCGTGGGGGGAACAATGAGCAGTTCTTC.

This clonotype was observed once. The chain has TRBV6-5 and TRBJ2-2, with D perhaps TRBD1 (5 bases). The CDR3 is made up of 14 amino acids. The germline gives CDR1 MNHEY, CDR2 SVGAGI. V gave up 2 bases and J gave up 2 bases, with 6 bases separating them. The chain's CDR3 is CASSYGANTGELFF. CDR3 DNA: TGTGCCAGCAGTTACGGGGCTAACACCGGGGAGCTGTTTTTT.

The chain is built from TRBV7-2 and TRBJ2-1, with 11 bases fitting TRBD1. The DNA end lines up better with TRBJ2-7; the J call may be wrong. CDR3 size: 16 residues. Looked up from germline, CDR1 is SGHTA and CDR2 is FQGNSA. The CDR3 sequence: CASSRGQGGLSYEQYF. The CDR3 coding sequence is TGTGCCAGCAGCCGGGGACAGGGGGGACTCTCCTACGAGCAGTACTTC.

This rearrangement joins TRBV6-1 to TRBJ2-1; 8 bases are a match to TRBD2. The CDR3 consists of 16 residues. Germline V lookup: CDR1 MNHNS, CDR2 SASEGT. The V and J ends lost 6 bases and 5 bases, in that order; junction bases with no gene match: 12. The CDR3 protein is CASSRKTSGFNNEQFF. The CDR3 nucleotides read TGTGCCAGCAGCCGAAAAACTAGCGGCTTCAACAATGAGCAGTTCTTC.

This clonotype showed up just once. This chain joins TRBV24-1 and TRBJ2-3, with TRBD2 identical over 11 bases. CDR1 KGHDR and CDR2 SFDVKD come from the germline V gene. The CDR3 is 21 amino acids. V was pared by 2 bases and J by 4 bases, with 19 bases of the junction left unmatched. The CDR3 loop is CATSDSMGAFHASGRPDTQYF. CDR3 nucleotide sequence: TGTGCCACCAGTGATTCGATGGGGGCTTTCCACGCTAGCGGGAGGCCAGATACGCAGTATTTT.

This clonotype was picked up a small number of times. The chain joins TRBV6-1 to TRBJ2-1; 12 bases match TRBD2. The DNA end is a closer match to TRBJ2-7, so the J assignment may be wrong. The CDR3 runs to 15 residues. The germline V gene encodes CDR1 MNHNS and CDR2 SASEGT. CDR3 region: CASSERLAGAYEQYF. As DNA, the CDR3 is TGTGCCAGCAGTGAACGACTAGCGGGAGCGTACGAGCAGTACTTC.

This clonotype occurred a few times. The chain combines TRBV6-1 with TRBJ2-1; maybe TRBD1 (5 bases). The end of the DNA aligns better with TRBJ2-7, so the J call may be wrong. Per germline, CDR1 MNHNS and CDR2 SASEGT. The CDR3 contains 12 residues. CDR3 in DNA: TGTGCCAGCCGGACGGACACCTACGAGCAGTACTTC. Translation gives CASRTDTYEQYF.

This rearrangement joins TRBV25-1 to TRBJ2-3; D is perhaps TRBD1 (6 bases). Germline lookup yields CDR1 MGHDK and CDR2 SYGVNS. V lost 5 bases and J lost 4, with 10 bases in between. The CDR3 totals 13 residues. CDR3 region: CASSKAGADTQYF. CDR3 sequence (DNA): TGTGCCAGCAGTAAGGCAGGGGCAGATACGCAGTATTTT. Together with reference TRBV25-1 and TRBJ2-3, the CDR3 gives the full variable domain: EADIYQTPRYLVIGTGKKITLECSQTMGHDKMYWYQQDPGMELHLIHYSYGVNSTEKGDLSSESTVSRIRTEHFPLTLESARPSHTSQYLCASSKAGADTQYFGPGTRLTVL.

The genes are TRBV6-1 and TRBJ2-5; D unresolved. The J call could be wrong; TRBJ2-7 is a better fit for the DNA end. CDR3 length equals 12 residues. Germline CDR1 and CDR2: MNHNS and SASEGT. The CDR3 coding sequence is TGTGCCAGCAGTGAATTGGTGAGCGAGCAGTACTTC. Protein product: CASSELVSEQYF.

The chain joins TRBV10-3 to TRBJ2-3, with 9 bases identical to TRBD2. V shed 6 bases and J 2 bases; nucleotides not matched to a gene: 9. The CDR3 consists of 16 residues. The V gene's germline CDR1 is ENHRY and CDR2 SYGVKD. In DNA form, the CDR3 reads TGTGCCATCAGGGAACAGACTAGCGGTTACACAGATACGCAGTATTTT. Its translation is CAIREQTSGYTDTQYF.

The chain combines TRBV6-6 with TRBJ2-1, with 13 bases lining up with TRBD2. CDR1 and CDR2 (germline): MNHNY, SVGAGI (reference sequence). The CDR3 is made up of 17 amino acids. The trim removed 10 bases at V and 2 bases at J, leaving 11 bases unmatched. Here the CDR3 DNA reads TGTGCCACTGGAGGACTAGCGGGAGATCGGACCTACAATGAGCAGTTCTTC. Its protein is CATGGLAGDRTYNEQFF.

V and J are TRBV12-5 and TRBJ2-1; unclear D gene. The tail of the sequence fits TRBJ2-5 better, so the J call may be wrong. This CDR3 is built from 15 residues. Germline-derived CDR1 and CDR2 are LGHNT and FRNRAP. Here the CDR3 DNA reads TGTGCTAGTGGTTCCAACGTGAGCTTGACGGAGACCCAGTACTTC. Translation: CASGSNVSLTETQYF.

CDR3 sequence reads: CASSDGQERVYNEQFF. CDR3 sequence (DNA): TGTGCCAGCAGTGACGGACAGGAGAGGGTCTACAATGAGCAGTTCTTC. This chain joins TRBV6-1 and TRBJ2-1; 7 nucleotides align to TRBD1. Trimming cost V 3 bases and J 3 bases; bases outside gene matches: 8. Germline assignment: CDR1 MNHNS and CDR2 SASEGT. This CDR3 is 16 amino acids long.

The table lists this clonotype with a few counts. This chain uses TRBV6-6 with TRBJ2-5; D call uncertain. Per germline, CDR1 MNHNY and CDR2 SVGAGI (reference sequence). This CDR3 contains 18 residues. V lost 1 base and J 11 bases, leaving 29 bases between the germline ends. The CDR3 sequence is CASSYYADLPGSYNEQYF. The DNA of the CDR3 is TGTGCCAGCAGTTACTACGCTGACCTCCCCGGGTCCTACAATGAGCAGTACTTC.

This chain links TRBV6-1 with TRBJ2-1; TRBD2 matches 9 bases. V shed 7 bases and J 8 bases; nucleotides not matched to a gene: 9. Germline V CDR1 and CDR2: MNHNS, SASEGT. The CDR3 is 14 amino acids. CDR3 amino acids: CASNLAGAGDEQFF. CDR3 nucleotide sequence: TGTGCCAGCAACTTAGCGGGAGCTGGCGATGAGCAGTTCTTC.

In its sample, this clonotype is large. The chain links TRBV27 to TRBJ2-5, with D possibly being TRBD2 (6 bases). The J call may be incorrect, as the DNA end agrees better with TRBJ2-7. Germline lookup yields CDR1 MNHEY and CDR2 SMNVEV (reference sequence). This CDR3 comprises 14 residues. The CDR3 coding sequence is TGTGCCAGCAGTGTACGGGGGAAGGAGTACGAGCAGTACTTC. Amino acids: CASSVRGKEYEQYF.

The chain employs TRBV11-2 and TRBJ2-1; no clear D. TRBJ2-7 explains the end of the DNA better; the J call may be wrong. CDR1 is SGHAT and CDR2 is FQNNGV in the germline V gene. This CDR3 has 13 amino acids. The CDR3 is CASSRHTYYEQYF. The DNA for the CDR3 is TGTGCCAGCAGCCGACACACCTACTACGAGCAGTACTTC.